Included here is one TCR beta chain sequence, with context. The clone's antigen remains unknown. Qualities for individual bases were not recorded, and no much larger clone is one base off. These data belong to a study of blood T cell repertoires in COVID-19 (dated by TCRdb to about 2020). About the investigation overall: Samples from collaborators originated in the United States, Italy and Spain and spanned both the acute and convalescent phases of COVID-19. The material from the prospective study consisted of cDNA or gDNA derived from T cells, B-cell-depleted T cells, or PBMCs. The dataset comprised deeply sampled blood TCRbeta repertoires from subjects exposed to, actively infected with, or recovered from COVID-19. The repertoires were made available in a free public database intended to serve as a resource for research on the immune response to SARS-CoV-2. The samples were drawn from the first 160 participants of the ongoing ImmuneRACE study and from 1,200 or so subjects provided by 6 global collaborators. A de-identified subject ID, COVID-19 status, age in years and sex were almost always included in the sample metadata. HLA class I and class II types, where available, came from metadata supplied by the sample provider rather than from assay-based typing.

One collaborating source in Seattle enrolled patients during active infection and followed them longitudinally through the course of disease. Whole blood was collected in K2EDTA tubes by collaborating institutions according to the institutions' own protocols. Collaborator samples were shipped for TCRbeta analysis as frozen whole blood, isolated PBMCs, or DNA extracted from either sample type. Study-level results and caveats: The quantity of clinical and demographic metadata differed by source and by participant and was supplied without curation.

Taken from the germline V gene (reference sequence), the CDR1 and CDR2 loops are MNHNY and SVGAGI. The CDR3, from cysteine to phenylalanine, totals 13 residues. The CDR3 DNA has 39 bases and is translated from base 1. V lost 4 bases and J lost 0 bases; the stretch between them is 6 bases long. TCRbeta CDR3 regions were amplified from genomic DNA by means of the immunoSEQ Assay, a bias-controlled multiplex PCR. The original methods were these. The number of nucleated cells in each sample was estimated from the amplification of reference gene primers within the assay. To quantify the absolute abundance of each unique TCRbeta CDR3 rearrangement, sequence reads were collapsed and filtered. For each sample, productive Simpson clonality was calculated by taking the square root of Simpson's diversity index across productive rearrangements. TCRdb retrieved this table from immuneACCESS and kept in-frame rearrangements only. Not all clones are present; in checked studies, unresolved V genes account for under half, and no reason is known for the remainder. For V, J and clone size, that table is used; D and trimming come from the DNA. The sample contains 200,000 to 300,000 clones, 86% of them found a single time. 5% to 6% of the sample belongs to the ten largest clones.

This clonotype originated in a woman older than 75 with COVID-19, enrolled during active disease. The sequencing sample was made of peripheral blood. The V and J segments used are TRBV6-6 and TRBJ1-1; no D gene is confidently identified. The DNA reads TGTGCCAGCAGTTCAGACATGAACACTGAAGCTTTCTTT. It specifies CASSSDMNTEAFF.